This entry features one T cell receptor (beta chain) sequence. Antigen unknown. This specimen comes from a study of T-cell reconstitution after alpha-beta-depleted transplantation in children. CDR3 size: 14 residues. From germline, CDR1 is SQVTM and CDR2 ANQGSEA. The V end lost 2 bases, the J end lost 2 bases, and 10 bases lay between the germline ends. Using unique molecular identifiers, the investigators prepared the TCRbeta library. MiXCR was run by TCRdb on the PCR reads, yielding one entry per CDR3 protein. The sample consists of 600,000 to 800,000 distinct CDR3 sequences, less than 15% of them appearing once. Findings and limits, study-wide: Recipient T cells and thymic progenitors that survived were the source of the high TCRbeta diversity seen at day 60 in some patients. One year after transplant, T-cell counts and diversity came mostly from newly produced T cells.

This TCR derives from a girl aged 2-10 years with congenital amegakaryocytic thrombocytopenia, due to receive a stem cell transplant. This chain uses TRBV29-1 with TRBJ2-1, with D possibly TRBD2 on 5 matching bases. This material consisted of PBMCs, taken before TCRalphabeta/CD19-depleted stem cell transplant. The CDR3 sequence: CSVESREPYNEQFF. In nucleotides, the CDR3 is TGCAGCGTTGAATCCCGGGAACCCTACAATGAGCAGTTCTTC.